The 14 T cell receptor beta chains below were found in one sample sequenced in a study of blood T cell repertoires in COVID-19. The data were produced by immunoSEQ multiplex PCR, yet TCRdb's version contains in-frame clones alone and is incomplete. The table has about 130,000 clones, less than 90% seen once. Sequenced input: peripheral blood. The origin of the receptors is an elderly woman with acute or convalescent COVID-19.

V is TRBV4-1 and J is TRBJ2-1, with TRBD1 as a possible D gene (5 bases). Germline CDR1 is MGHRA and CDR2 is YSYEKL. V was pared by 6 bases and J by 4 bases, with 10 bases between. The CDR3 has 13 amino acids. CDR3 DNA: TGCGCCAGCAGACTGACAGCGTACAATGAGCAGTTCTTC. Its protein product is CASRLTAYNEQFF.

The chain has TRBV5-1 and TRBJ1-2, with TRBD1 identical over 7 bases. In germline, CDR1 is SGHRS, CDR2 YFSETQ. The CDR3 extends over 14 amino acids. The ends lost 2 bases at V and 4 bases at J; junction bases unmatched: 5. The CDR3 nucleotides read TGCGCCAGCAGCTTTGGGACAGCCATCTATGGCTACACCTTC. This gives the protein CASSFGTAIYGYTF.

The V and J genes are TRBV5-8 and TRBJ1-6, with a weak D call TRBD1 (5 bases). Germline V gene sequence: CDR1 SGHTS, CDR2 YDEGEE. The CDR3 is 16 residues long. V was shortened by 4 bases and J by 0 bases, with 11 bases between the two germline ends. CDR3 residues: CASSPYTGSYNSPLHF. The CDR3 DNA reads TGTGCCAGCAGCCCATACACAGGCTCCTATAATTCACCCCTCCACTTT. Full variable domain (outside the CDR3, taken from reference TRBV5-8 and TRBJ1-6): EAGVTQSPTHLIKTRGQQATLRCSPISGHTSVYWYQQALGLGLQFLLWYDEGEERNRGNFPPRFSGRQFPNYSSELNVNALELEDSALYLCASSPYTGSYNSPLHFGNGTRLTVT.

CDR3 protein: CASSRRGLAEAFF. The CDR3 region has the DNA TGTGCCAGCAGCCGCAGGGGCTTGGCTGAAGCTTTCTTT. The J gene is TRBJ1-1, the V gene TRBV14; a weak D match, TRBD1 (6 bases). Trimming pared 4 bases from V and 6 bases from J, leaving 12 bases between. The CDR3 runs to 13 residues. Germline lookup yields CDR1 SGHDN and CDR2 FVKESK.

V and J are TRBV6-5 and TRBJ1-1; tentatively, D is TRBD1 (5 bases). This CDR3 comprises 15 residues. Germline V gene lookup returns CDR1 MNHEY and CDR2 SVGAGI. The V and J ends lost 0 bases and 2 bases respectively, with 10 bases between them. CDR3 residues: CASSYSRRGNTEAFF. CDR3 bases: TGTGCCAGCAGTTACTCGAGAAGGGGCAACACTGAAGCTTTCTTT.

The rearrangement joins TRBV12-3 or TRBV12-4 to TRBJ1-1; D may be TRBD1 (5 bases). This CDR3 has 12 residues. V was pared by 4 bases and J by 7 bases, with 10 bases between. CDR3 sequence: CASSWGGVEAFF. The CDR3 nucleotides are TGTGCCAGCAGTTGGGGGGGTGTTGAAGCTTTCTTT.

This clone was seen a few times. V usage is TRBV10-3 and J usage is TRBJ2-3; 9 bases map to TRBD2. The germline CDR1 and CDR2 sequences are ENHRY and SYGVKD. This CDR3 is 15 amino acids long. V lost 6 bases and J lost 1; bases outside the gene matches: 5. CDR3 nucleotide sequence: TGTGCCATCAGCCTTTCTAGCGGGGGCACAGATACGCAGTATTTT. This encodes CAISLSSGGTDTQYF.

V gene TRBV2 combines with J gene TRBJ2-6, with TRBD1 matching over 7 bases. The V gene's germline CDR1 is SNHLY and CDR2 FYNNEI. The CDR3 runs 15 residues. J gave up 4 bases and V 8 bases, and 8 bases lay outside the gene matches. The CDR3, as DNA: TGTGCCAGCGGAACAGGGGCGTCAGGGGCCAACGTCCTGACTTTC. It translates to CASGTGASGANVLTF.

The chain has TRBV23-1 and TRBJ1-1, with D hard to call. TRBV23-1 is annotated as an ORF whose role is uncertain. This CDR3 comprises 15 residues. V lost 1 base and J 5 bases, leaving 14 bases between the germline ends. CDR3 region: CASSQLPRGRTEAFF. The CDR3 DNA follows: TGCGCCAGCAGTCAATTACCCCGGGGTAGGACTGAAGCTTTCTTT.

This clone has a single count. CDR3 sequence reads: CASSPSHTQFTTLHF. The DNA of the CDR3 is TGTGCCAGCTCACCGTCCCACACACAGTTTACGACCCTCCACTTT. V and J are TRBV18 and TRBJ1-6, with D hard to call. The germline V and J ends were trimmed by 3 bases and 14 bases, with 20 bases remaining between them. The CDR3 extends over 15 amino acids. Germline CDR1 KGHSH, CDR2 LQKENI.

The J gene is TRBJ1-6, the V gene TRBV4-1, with 9 bases that match TRBD1. The trim removed 4 bases at V and 0 bases at J, leaving 10 bases unmatched. Germline CDR1 and CDR2: MGHRA and YSYEKL. The CDR3 length is 19 residues. DNA of the CDR3: TGCGCCAGCAGCCGGGAAAATGGACAGGGGAGCTCCTATAATTCACCCCTCCACTTT. Protein: CASSRENGQGSSYNSPLHF.

V usage is TRBV6-1 and J usage is TRBJ1-2; 7 bases line up with TRBD1. Trimming at V came to 1 base and at J to 7 bases, leaving 9 bases not matched to a gene. This CDR3 is 15 amino acids long. Germline assignment: CDR1 MNHNS and CDR2 SASEGT. The CDR3 spells CASSEEARDRSGYTF. For the CDR3, the DNA is TGTGCCAGCAGTGAAGAGGCCCGGGACAGATCTGGCTACACCTTC.

In this sample, this clone turned up a few times. The chain uses TRBV4-1 and TRBJ1-5, with a weak D call TRBD1 (5 bases). V lost 1 base, J lost 9 bases, and 13 bases lay in between. The germline V gene encodes CDR1 MGHRA and CDR2 YSYEKL. The CDR3 length is 14 residues. CDR3 DNA: TGCGCCAGCAGCCAAGTTTCCCTTGGGGCGCCCCAGCATTTT. Translated: CASSQVSLGAPQHF.

The chain is built from TRBV3-1 (or the pseudogene TRBV3-2) and TRBJ1-6; 7 bases fit TRBD1. V dropped 4 bases and J dropped 0; count of bases not matched to a gene: 6. CDR3 length: 17 amino acids. The germline V gene has CDR1 LGHDT and CDR2 YNNKEL (reference sequence). This CDR3 reads CASSPKQGSSYNSPLHF. CDR3 DNA sequence: TGTGCCAGCAGCCCTAAACAGGGGAGCTCCTATAATTCACCCCTCCACTTT.